This T cell receptor beta chain is from a study of T cell responses to AZD1222 COVID-19 vaccine. V lost 7 bases and J lost 0, with 9 bases in between. Germline V gene lookup returns CDR1 ENHRY and CDR2 SYGVKD. The CDR3 has 13 residues. Generated by immunoSEQ multiplex PCR, the TCRdb table keeps only in-frame clones and is missing some. The table lists some 120,000 clones, over 75% of them singletons. J is TRBJ1-1 and V is TRBV10-3; maybe TRBD1 (6 bases). The clonotype was recovered from an adult in good health. The material was peripheral blood, obtained on day 0 of AZD1222 vaccination. The CDR3 bases are TGTGCCATCAAAACAGGGATGAACACTGAAGCTTTCTTT. This codes for CAIKTGMNTEAFF.